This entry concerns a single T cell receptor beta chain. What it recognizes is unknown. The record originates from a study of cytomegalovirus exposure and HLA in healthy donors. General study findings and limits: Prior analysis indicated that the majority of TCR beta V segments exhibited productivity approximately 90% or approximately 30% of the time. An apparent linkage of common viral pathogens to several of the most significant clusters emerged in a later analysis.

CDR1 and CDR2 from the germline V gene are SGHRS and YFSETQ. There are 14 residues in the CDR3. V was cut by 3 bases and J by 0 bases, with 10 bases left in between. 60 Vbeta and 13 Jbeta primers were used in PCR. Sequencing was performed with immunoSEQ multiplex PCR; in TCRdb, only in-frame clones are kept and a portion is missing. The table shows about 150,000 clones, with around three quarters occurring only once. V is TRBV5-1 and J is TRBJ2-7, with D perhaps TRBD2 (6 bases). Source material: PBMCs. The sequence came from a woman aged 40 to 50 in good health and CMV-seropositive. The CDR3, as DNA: TGCGCCAGCAGCTGGGGCGGGGCCTCCTACGAGCAGTACTTC. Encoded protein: CASSWGGASYEQYF.